Presented here are 6 T cell receptor beta chains from one specimen sequenced in a study of identical twins. MiXCR, applied by TCRdb to the 5' RACE reads, yields one record per CDR3 protein. The table records approximately 410,000 distinct CDR3 sequences, about 18% of them present only once. The sequenced material came from naive T cells sorted from blood. These receptors all come from a man aged 50-59 years in good health.

This clonotype was counted a few times. CDR3: CSVDRGNEQYF. CDR3 in DNA: TGCAGCGTTGACAGGGGGAACGAGCAGTACTTC. The rearrangement joins TRBV29-1 to TRBJ2-7, with 7 bases matching TRBD1. This CDR3 is 11 amino acids long. From germline, CDR1 is SQVTM and CDR2 ANQGSEA. The J segment lost 5 bases and the V segment lost 3 bases, leaving 1 base of the junction unmatched.

The genes are TRBV2 and TRBJ2-1; tentatively, D is TRBD1 (5 bases). This CDR3 contains 14 residues. The V gene lost 6 bases and the J gene lost 5 bases, with 14 bases spanning the gap. Germline V CDR1 and CDR2: SNHLY, FYNNEI. CDR3 nucleotide sequence: TGTGCCAGCAGCAGACAGAGTAAAAACAATGAGCAGTTCTTC. It encodes CASSRQSKNNEQFF.

This clonotype occurred a few times. This rearrangement joins TRBV4-1 to TRBJ2-5; D perhaps matches TRBD1 (5 bases). The V gene's germline CDR1 is MGHRA and CDR2 YSYEKL. This CDR3 has 15 residues. Trimming stripped 1 base from V and 4 bases from J, with 13 bases between. The DNA for the CDR3 is TGCGCCAGCAGCCAAGGTGGCCAGGGTAGAGAGACCCAGTACTTC. This encodes CASSQGGQGRETQYF.

The chain recombines TRBV10-2 with TRBJ2-1; 7 bases fit TRBD1. This CDR3 has 15 amino acids. In germline, CDR1 is WSHSY, CDR2 SAAADI. V lost 8 bases and J lost 5; bases outside the gene matches: 12. The CDR3 is CASLYRDRGNNEQFF. The CDR3, as DNA: TGCGCCAGCCTCTACCGGGACAGAGGGAACAATGAGCAGTTCTTC.

The chain recombines TRBV7-9 with TRBJ1-2; D is undetermined. Germline V gives CDR1 SEHNR, CDR2 FQNEAQ (reference sequence). Trimming shortened V by 1 base and J by 8 bases, and 20 bases separated the two germline ends. This CDR3 region has 16 residues. The CDR3 bases are TGTGCCAGCAGCTTAGGAGTCCCGACTGCTAATAGGGGCTACACCTTC. It is translated as CASSLGVPTANRGYTF.

This clonotype has a count of ten or more. V and J are TRBV28 and TRBJ1-2; no reliable D call. CDR1 is MDHEN and CDR2 is SYDVKM in the germline V gene. V dropped 5 bases and J dropped 3 bases, with 19 bases sitting between them. The CDR3 extends over 16 amino acids. The CDR3 is CASSLRGAGSHYGYTF. CDR3 nucleotides: TGTGCCAGCAGTCTCCGGGGAGCGGGTAGTCACTATGGCTACACCTTC.